This TCR beta chain was obtained from a study of cytomegalovirus exposure and HLA in healthy donors. For this clone: Antigen specificity is unknown.

Whole-study findings and limits: Later analysis showed most CMV-associated TCR beta chains appearing HLA-restricted.

The donors comprised healthy bone marrow donors. It was with 60 Vbeta and 13 Jbeta primers that the PCR ran. Sequencing used immunoSEQ multiplex PCR; TCRdb keeps in-frame clones, though not all of them. The repertoire holds over 200,000 clones, with 70% to 85% as singletons. The receptor's source is a woman between 40 and 50 years old in good health and CMV-seronegative. Sequenced sample: PBMCs.

CDR3 bases: TGTGCCAGCAGCGAGAGGGCAGCGATGGAGCAGTTCTTC. It translates to CASSERAAMEQFF. The rearrangement joins TRBV11-3 to TRBJ2-1, with D possibly matching TRBD2 (5 bases). Germline values: CDR1 SGHNT, CDR2 YENEEA. The CDR3 sequence is 13 residues long. The V end lost 5 bases, the J end lost 10 bases, and 15 bases lay between the germline ends.